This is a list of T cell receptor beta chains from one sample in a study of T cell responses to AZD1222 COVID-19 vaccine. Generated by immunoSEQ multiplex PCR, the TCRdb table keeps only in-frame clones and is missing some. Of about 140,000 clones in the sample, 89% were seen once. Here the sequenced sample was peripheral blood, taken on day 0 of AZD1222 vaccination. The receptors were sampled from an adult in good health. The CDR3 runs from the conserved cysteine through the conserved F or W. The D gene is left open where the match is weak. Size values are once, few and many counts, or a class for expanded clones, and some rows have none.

CDR3 DNA: TGTGCCAGTAGTATCGCCCAGGGAGGCACTGAAGCTTTCTTT
CDR3 protein: CASSIAQGGTEAFF
V gene: TRBV19
clone size: NA
J gene: TRBJ1-1
D gene: NA

CDR3 DNA: TGTGCCAGCACAAAAGGCGGGCAGGGCTACGAGCAGTACTTC
CDR3 protein: CASTKGGQGYEQYF
V gene: TRBV6-5
clone size: NA
J gene: TRBJ2-7
D gene: NA

CDR3 DNA: TGTGCCAGCAGTCCATTGAGCAATCAGCCCCAGCATTTT
CDR3 protein: CASSPLSNQPQHF
V gene: TRBV27
clone size: NA
J gene: TRBJ1-5
D gene: NA

CDR3 DNA: TGTGCCACCACCTTATGCCGGGACAGACTTTACGAGCAGTACTTC
CDR3 protein: CATTLCRDRLYEQYF
V gene: TRBV24-1
clone size: few
J gene: TRBJ2-7
D gene: TRBD1

CDR3 DNA: TGTGCCAGCAGACTTACCTCCAGGGGTAATTCACCCCTCCACTTT
CDR3 protein: CASRLTSRGNSPLHF
V gene: TRBV27
clone size: NA
J gene: TRBJ1-6
D gene: NA

CDR3 DNA: TGTGCCAGCAGTTCCCAGGCCGGGGCTCAAGAGACCCAGTACTTC
CDR3 protein: CASSSQAGAQETQYF
V gene: TRBV27
clone size: NA
J gene: TRBJ2-5
D gene: NA

CDR3 DNA: TGTGCCAGCTCACCACAGGGTCCCCTTGGCTACACCTTC
CDR3 protein: CASSPQGPLGYTF
V gene: TRBV18
clone size: NA
J gene: TRBJ1-2
D gene: NA

CDR3 DNA: TGTGCCAGCAGCCTCTCCGGGACAGCCTCTGGAAACACCATATATTTT
CDR3 protein: CASSLSGTASGNTIYF
V gene: TRBV7-6
clone size: NA
J gene: TRBJ1-3
D gene: TRBD1

CDR3 DNA: TGTGCCAGTAGTATAGGGGACAGACCTAACACTGAAGCTTTCTTT
CDR3 protein: CASSIGDRPNTEAFF
V gene: TRBV19
clone size: NA
J gene: TRBJ1-1
D gene: TRBD1

CDR3 DNA: TGCGCCAGCAGTGCAGGGGGCCTTGAGCAGTTCTTC
CDR3 protein: CASSAGGLEQFF
V gene: TRBV10-1
clone size: NA
J gene: TRBJ2-1
D gene: TRBD1

CDR3 DNA: TGTGCCAACGGGGGGATAGCTAGCACAGATACGCAGTATTTT
CDR3 protein: CANGGIASTDTQYF
V gene: TRBV2
clone size: NA
J gene: TRBJ2-3
D gene: TRBD2